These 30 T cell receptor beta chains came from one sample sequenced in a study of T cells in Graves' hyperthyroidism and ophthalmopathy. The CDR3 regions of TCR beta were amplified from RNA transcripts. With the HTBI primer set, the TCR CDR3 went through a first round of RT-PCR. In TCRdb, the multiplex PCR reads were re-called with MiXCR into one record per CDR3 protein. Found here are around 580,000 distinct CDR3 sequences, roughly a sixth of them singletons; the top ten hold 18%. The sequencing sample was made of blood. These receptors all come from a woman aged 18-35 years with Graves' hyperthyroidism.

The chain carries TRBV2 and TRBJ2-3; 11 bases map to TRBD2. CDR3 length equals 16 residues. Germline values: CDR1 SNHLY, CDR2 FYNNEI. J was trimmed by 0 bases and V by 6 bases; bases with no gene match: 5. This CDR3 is CASRARTSGSTDTQYF. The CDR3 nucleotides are TGTGCCAGCAGGGCTAGGACTAGCGGGAGCACAGATACGCAGTATTTT.

CDR3 bases: TGTGCCAGCAGCTGGGCCGGGTCTAGCACAGATACGCAGTATTTT. Translation: CASSWAGSSTDTQYF. The chain has TRBV5-4 and TRBJ2-3, with unresolved D. The CDR3 spans 15 residues. Germline-derived CDR1 and CDR2 are SGHNT and YYREEE (reference sequence). V shed 3 bases and J shed 0 bases, with 11 bases lying between them.

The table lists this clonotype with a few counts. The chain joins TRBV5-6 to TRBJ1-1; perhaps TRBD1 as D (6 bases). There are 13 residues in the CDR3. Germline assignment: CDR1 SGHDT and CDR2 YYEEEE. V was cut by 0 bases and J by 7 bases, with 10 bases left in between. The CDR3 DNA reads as TGTGCCAGCAGCTTGGGGGGCAGGGGTGAAGCTTTCTTT. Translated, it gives CASSLGGRGEAFF.

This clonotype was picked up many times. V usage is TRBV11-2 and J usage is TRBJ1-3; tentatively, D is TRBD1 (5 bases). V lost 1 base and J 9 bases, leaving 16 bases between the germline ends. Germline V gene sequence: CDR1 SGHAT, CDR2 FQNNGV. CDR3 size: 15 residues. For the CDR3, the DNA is TGTGCCAGCAGCTTAGGTGGCAGGGTTCCTACCACCATATATTTT. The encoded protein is CASSLGGRVPTTIYF.

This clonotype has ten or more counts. For the CDR3, the DNA is TGTGCCAGCAGCCCAGGCGCCGCAGGGACTAACTATGGCTACACCTTC. It specifies CASSPGAAGTNYGYTF. The genes are TRBV11-2 and TRBJ1-2, with D perhaps matching TRBD1 (5 bases). CDR3 size: 16 residues. Germline lookup yields CDR1 SGHAT and CDR2 FQNNGV. Trimming left V 5 bases short and J 0 bases short, with 16 bases between.

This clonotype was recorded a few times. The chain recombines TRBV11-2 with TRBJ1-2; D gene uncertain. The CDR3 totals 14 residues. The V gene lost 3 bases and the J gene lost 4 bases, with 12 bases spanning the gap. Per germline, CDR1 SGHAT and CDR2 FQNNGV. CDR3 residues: CASSFFGSPYGYTF. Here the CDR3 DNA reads TGTGCCAGCAGCTTTTTCGGCTCTCCCTATGGCTACACCTTC.

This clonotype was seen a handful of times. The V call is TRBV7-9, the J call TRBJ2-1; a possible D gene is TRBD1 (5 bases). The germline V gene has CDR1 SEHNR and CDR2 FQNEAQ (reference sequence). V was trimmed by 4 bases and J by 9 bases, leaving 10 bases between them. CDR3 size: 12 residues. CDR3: CASSSQGAEQFF. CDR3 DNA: TGTGCCAGCAGCTCGCAGGGTGCTGAGCAGTTCTTC.

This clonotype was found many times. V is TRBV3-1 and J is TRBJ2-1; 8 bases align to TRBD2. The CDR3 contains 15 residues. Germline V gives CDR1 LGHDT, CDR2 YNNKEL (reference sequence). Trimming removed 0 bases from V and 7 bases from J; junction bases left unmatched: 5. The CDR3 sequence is CASSQDPAGENEQFF. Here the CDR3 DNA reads TGTGCCAGCAGCCAAGATCCAGCGGGAGAGAATGAGCAGTTCTTC.

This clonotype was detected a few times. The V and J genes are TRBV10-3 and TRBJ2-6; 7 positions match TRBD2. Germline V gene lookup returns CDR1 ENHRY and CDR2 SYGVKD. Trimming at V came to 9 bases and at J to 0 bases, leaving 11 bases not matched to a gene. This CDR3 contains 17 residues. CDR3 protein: CAMRSGEFPSGANVLTF. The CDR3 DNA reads TGTGCCATGAGAAGCGGGGAATTTCCCTCTGGGGCCAACGTCCTGACTTTC.

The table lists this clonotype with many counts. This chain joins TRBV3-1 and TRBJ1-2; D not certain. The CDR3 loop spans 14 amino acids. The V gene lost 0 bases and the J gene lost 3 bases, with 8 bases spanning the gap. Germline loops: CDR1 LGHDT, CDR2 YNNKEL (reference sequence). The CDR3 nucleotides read TGTGCCAGCAGCCAAGACGGGCCGGACTATGGCTACACCTTC. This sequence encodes CASSQDGPDYGYTF. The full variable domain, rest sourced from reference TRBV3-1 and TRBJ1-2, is DTAVSQTPKYLVTQMGNDKSIKCEQNLGHDTMYWYKQDSKKFLKIMFSYNNKELIINETVPNRFSPKSPDKAHLNLHINSLELGDSAVYFCASSQDGPDYGYTFGSGTRLTVV.

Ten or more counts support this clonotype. The CDR3 loop is CASSFDPSGPYEQYF. CDR3 sequence (DNA): TGCGCCAGCAGCTTCGATCCTAGCGGACCCTACGAGCAGTACTTC. The rearrangement uses TRBV5-1 and TRBJ2-7; 7 bases are a match to TRBD2. CDR3 size: 15 residues. The V gene's germline CDR1 is SGHRS and CDR2 YFSETQ. With V trimmed by 2 bases and J by 2 bases, 7 bases remained unmatched.

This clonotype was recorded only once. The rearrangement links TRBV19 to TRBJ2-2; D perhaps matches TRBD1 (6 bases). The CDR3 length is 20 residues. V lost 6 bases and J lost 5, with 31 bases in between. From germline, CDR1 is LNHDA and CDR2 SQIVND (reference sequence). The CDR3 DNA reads TGTGCCAGTAGAATCCGGTCAGTGGGGGCCAGGGCGACACTGACCGGGGAGCTGTTTTTT. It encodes CASRIRSVGARATLTGELFF.

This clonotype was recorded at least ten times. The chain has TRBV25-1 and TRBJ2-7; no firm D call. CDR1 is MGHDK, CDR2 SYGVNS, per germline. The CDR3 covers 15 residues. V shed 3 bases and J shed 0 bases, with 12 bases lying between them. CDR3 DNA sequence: TGTGCCAGCAGTGAGGCCAGCAGGCCCTCCTACGAGCAGTACTTC. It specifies CASSEASRPSYEQYF.

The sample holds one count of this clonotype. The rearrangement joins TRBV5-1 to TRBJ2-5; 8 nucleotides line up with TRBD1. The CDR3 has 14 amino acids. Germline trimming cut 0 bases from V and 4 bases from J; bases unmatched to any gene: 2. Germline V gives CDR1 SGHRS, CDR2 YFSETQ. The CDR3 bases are TGCGCCAGCAGCTTGGAACAGGGGGTAGAGACCCAGTACTTC. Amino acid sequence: CASSLEQGVETQYF.

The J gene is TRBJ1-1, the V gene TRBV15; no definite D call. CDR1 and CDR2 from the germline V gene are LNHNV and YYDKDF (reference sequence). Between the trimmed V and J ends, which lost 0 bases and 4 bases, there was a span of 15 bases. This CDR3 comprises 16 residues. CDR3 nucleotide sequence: TGTGCCACCAGCAGAGATCTTGGGGTCCTGGGCACTGAAGCTTTCTTT. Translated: CATSRDLGVLGTEAFF.

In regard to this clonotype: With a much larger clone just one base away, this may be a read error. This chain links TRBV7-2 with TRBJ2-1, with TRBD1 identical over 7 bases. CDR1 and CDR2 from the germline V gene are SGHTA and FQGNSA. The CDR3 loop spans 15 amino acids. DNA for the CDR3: TGTGCCAGCAGCTTAGGGGGGACAGCTGCAGTGAAGCAGTGCTTC. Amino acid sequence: CASSLGGTAAVKQCF.

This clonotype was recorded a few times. The CDR3 is CSASSDRGNGYTF. The CDR3 nucleotides read TGCAGTGCTAGCTCCGACAGGGGGAATGGCTACACCTTC. This chain joins TRBV20-1 and TRBJ1-2; 9 nucleotides line up with TRBD1. V gave up 3 bases and J gave up 6 bases; unmatched junction bases: 5. CDR1 and CDR2 (germline): DFQATT, SNEGSKA (reference sequence). This CDR3 is built from 13 residues.

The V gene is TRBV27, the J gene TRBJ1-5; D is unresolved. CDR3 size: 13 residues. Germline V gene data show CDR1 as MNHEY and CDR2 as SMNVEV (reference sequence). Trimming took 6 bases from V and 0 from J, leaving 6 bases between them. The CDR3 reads CASRRYSNQPQHF. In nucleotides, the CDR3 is TGTGCCAGCAGACGTTATAGCAATCAGCCCCAGCATTTT.

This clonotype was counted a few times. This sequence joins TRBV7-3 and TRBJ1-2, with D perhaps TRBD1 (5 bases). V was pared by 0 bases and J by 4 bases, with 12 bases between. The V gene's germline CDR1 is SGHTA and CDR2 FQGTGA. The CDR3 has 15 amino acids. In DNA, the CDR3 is TGTGCCAGCAGCTTAACGTCCAGGGATGGCTATGGCTACACCTTC. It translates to CASSLTSRDGYGYTF. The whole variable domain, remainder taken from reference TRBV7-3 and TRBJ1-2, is GAGVSQTPSNKVTEKGKYVELRCDPISGHTALYWYRQSLGQGPEFLIYFQGTGAADDSGLPNDRFFAVRPEGSVSTLKIQRTERGDSAVYLCASSLTSRDGYGYTFGSGTRLTVV.

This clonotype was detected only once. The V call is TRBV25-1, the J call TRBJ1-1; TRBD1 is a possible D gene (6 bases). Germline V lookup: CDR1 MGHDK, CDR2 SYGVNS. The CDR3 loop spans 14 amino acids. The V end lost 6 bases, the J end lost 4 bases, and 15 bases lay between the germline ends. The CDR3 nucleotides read TGTGCCAGCAGGGGGTGGGGGCAGGGCACTGAAGCTTTCTTT. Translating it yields CASRGWGQGTEAFF.

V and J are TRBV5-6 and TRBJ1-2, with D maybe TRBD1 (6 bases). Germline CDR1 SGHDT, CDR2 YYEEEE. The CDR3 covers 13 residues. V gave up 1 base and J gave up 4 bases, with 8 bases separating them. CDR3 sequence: CASSLKGVYGYTF. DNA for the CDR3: TGTGCCAGCAGCTTGAAGGGGGTCTATGGCTACACCTTC.

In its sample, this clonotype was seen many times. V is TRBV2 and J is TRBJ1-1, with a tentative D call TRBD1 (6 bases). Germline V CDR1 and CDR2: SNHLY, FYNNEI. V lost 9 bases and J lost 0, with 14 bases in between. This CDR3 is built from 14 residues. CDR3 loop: CARHRDTVNTEAFF. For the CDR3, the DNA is TGTGCCAGACACCGGGACACCGTGAACACTGAAGCTTTCTTT. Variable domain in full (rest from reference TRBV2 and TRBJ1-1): EPEVTQTPSHQVTQMGQEVILRCVPISNHLYFYWYRQILGQKVEFLVSFYNNEISEKSEIFDDQFSVERPDGSNFTLKIRSTKLEDSAMYFCARHRDTVNTEAFFGQGTRLTVV.

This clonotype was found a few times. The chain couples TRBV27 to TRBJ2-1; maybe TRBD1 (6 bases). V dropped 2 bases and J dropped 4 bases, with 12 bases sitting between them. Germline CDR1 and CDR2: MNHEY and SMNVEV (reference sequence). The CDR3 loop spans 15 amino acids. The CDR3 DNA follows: TGTGCCAGCAGTTTACTAGGGACATCATACAATGAGCAGTTCTTC. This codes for CASSLLGTSYNEQFF.

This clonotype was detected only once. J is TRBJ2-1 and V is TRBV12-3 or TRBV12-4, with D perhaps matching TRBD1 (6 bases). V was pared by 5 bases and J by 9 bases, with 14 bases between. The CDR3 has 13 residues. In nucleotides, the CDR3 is TGTGCCAGCAGTGAAACAGGGTGGGGTGAGCAGTTCTTC. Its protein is CASSETGWGEQFF.

The CDR3 DNA follows: TGTGCCTGGAGTCCTCGGCGGGGGGGGCAGTACTTC. The encoded protein is CAWSPRRGGQYF. The V and J genes are TRBV30 and TRBJ2-7; 9 nucleotides line up with TRBD2. From germline, CDR1 is GTSNPN and CDR2 SVGIG (reference sequence). V shed 2 bases, J shed 9 bases, and the junction held 5 bases outside the gene matches. This CDR3 spans 12 amino acids.

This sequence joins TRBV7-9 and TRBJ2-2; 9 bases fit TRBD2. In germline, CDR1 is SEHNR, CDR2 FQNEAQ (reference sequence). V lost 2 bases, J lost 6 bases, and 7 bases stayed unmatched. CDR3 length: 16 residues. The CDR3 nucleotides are TGTGCCAGCAGCTTAACCGGGACTAGCTCCCCCGGGGAGCTGTTTTTT. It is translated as CASSLTGTSSPGELFF.

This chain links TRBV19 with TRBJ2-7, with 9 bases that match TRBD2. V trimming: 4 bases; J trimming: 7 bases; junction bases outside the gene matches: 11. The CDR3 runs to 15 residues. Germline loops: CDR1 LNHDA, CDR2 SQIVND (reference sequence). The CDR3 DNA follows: TGTGCCAGTAGTACTGAGGGACTAGCCGAGGGAGAGCAGTACTTC. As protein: CASSTEGLAEGEQYF.

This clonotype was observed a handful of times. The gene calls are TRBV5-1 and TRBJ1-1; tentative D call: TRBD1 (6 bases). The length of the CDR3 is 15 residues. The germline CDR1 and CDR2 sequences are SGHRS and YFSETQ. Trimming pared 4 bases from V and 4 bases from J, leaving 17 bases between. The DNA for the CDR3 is TGCGCCAGCAGCACACAGGGAGCGGAGGGCACTGAAGCTTTCTTT. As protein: CASSTQGAEGTEAFF.

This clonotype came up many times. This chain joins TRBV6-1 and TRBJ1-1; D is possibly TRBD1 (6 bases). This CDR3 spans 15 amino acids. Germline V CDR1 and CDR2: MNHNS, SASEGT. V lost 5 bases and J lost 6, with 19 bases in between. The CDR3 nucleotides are TGTGCCAGCAGTTCCCCCACGACAGGAGGGGCTGAAGCTTTCTTT. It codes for CASSSPTTGGAEAFF.

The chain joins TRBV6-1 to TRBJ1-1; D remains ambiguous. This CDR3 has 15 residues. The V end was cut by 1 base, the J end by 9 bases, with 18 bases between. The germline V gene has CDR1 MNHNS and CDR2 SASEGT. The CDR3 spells CASSEDLLTPDKAFF. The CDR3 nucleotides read TGTGCCAGCAGTGAAGACCTGCTGACGCCAGATAAAGCTTTCTTT.